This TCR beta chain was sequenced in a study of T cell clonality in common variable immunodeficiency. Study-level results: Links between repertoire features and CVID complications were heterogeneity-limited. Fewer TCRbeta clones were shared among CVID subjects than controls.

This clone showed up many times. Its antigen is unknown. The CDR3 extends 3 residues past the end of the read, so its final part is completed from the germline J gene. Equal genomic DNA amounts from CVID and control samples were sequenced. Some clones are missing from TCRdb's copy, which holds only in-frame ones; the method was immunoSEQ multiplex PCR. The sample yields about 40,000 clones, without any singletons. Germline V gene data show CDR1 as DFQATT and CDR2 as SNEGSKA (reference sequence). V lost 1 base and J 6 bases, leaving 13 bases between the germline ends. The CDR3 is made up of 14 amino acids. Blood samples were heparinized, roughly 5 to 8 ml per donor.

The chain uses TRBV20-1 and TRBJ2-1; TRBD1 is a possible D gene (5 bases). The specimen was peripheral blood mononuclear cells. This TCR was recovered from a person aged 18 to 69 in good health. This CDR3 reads CSARGQGTLNEQFF. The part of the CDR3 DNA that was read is TGCAGTGCTAGAGGGCAGGGAACCCTCAATGAG.